This entry concerns a single T cell receptor (beta chain). It has no known antigen specificity. No base quality values were provided; no much bigger clone lies one nucleotide off. From the cysteine through the phenylalanine, the CDR3 covers 15 amino acids. Only CDR3 DNA is held: 45 bases, read in frame from base 1. V is shortened by 0 bases, J by 6 bases, and the region joining them spans 14 bases. The germline V gene (reference sequence) specifies SGHNT as CDR1 and YYREEE as CDR2. This record comes from a study of T cell responses to AZD1222 COVID-19 vaccine (dated by TCRdb to 2020 to 2023). For the wider study: AZD1222 recipients whose second dose came at about 4 weeks and those whose second dose came at about 12 weeks were combined into one group, since spike-specific TCR depth and breadth did not differ between the two schedules. A total of 233 trial participants underwent TCR sequencing, of whom about 210 received two doses of AZD1222 and around 26 received two doses of the MenACWY control vaccine. Enrollment into the trials was organized by age into subgroups of 18-55, 56-69 and 70-plus years, and those subgroups contained approximately 150, 30 and 60 TCR-sequenced participants, respectively.

Study-wide conclusions, independent of this receptor: Reportedly, almost half of the unique spike-specific TCRs recognized epitopes lying outside the regions that are mutated in the B.1.351 and B.1.1.7 variants. The vaccine-associated CD4 TCRs covered the entire spike protein, and the dominant responses fell in regions 160-218 and 743-854. After two AZD1222 doses, both the breadth and the depth of spike-specific TCRs were significantly higher than at day 0 and than in MenACWY recipients. Most participants were white British and females outnumbered males, and the authors suggested that clonal diversity may have been underestimated. In the small 56-69-year group, the increase in depth fell short of significance, most likely because of low power. Because no day 14 peak-response samples were available, the repertoires could be characterized only after the peak T cell response. Conclusions about previously exposed vaccinees are limited because only five to seven AZD1222 recipients were SARS-CoV-2 seropositive at baseline.

The CDR3 regions of human TCRbeta chains were analyzed by immunosequencing. As for the original processing: Repertoire TCRs were matched against a reference library of SARS-CoV-2-specific TCRs generated with the MIRA antigen-specificity platform. Breadth was defined as the fraction of unique TCRs that were SARS-CoV-2-associated, and depth was defined as the fraction of total T cells that were SARS-CoV-2-associated. Each spike-specific TCR was assigned to its reactive spike region and to a CD4 or CD8 class using the MIRA data. Log10-transformed breadth and depth values were compared by one-way ANOVA with Sidak's multiple comparisons tests. Sourced from immuneACCESS, this table was stored by TCRdb with only in-frame sequences that have V and J called. A share of the clones is absent; for the studies checked, an unresolved V gene accounts for under half, and the remainder has no known explanation. V, J and clone size reflect that table, while D and trimming were determined from the DNA. The sample includes approximately 97,000 clones, with over 80% observed a single time. The top ten clones comprise 6% to 9% of the sample.

Sample time point, as interpreted from the label and publication: baseline before first vaccination. Samples from vaccinated people were obtained from the UK trials COV001 and COV002, which included a single-blind randomized controlled phase 2/3 trial of AZD1222 (ChAdOx1 nCoV-19) in healthy adults. Trial participant PBMC samples were collected at day 0 and day 28 after the second dose for TCRbeta chain sequencing. This specimen was peripheral blood, taken on day 0 of AZD1222 vaccination. Recombination connected TRBV5-4 to TRBJ2-3, and perhaps TRBD2 as D gene, on 6 matching bases. This receptor was identified in an adult in good health. The CDR3 sequence is CASSLAGLGRDTQYF. The bases are TGTGCCAGCAGCTTGGCAGGTCTGGGGAGGGATACGCAGTATTTT.